These T cell receptor beta chains were read from a single sample in a study of T cell responses to AZD1222 COVID-19 vaccine. Measured with immunoSEQ multiplex PCR; TCRdb has only the in-frame clones, and not every one. The data contain 77,000 or so clones, less than 95% of them singletons. Sequencing used peripheral blood, obtained 28 days after the second AZD1222 dose. The receptors here all came from an adult who received the AZD1222 COVID-19 vaccine. The CDR3 runs from the conserved cysteine through the conserved F or W. The D gene is left open where the match is weak. Expanded clones are given a class, and other clones once, few, many or no size at all.

d_call,j_call,v_call,clone_size,cdr3_aa,cdr3_nt
TRBD1,TRBJ2-5,TRBV7-3,once,CASSPQGQETQYF,TGTGCCAGCAGCCCACAGGGGCAAGAGACCCAGTACTTC
.,TRBJ2-3,TRBV9,.,CASSDQGWSTDTQYF,TGTGCCAGCAGCGACCAGGGGTGGAGCACAGATACGCAGTATTTT
TRBD1,TRBJ2-7,TRBV5-6,.,CARRDRGYEQYF,TGTGCCAGGAGGGACAGGGGATACGAGCAGTACTTC
.,TRBJ1-5,TRBV5-8,.,CASSFRPRVDQPQHF,TGTGCCAGCAGCTTTAGGCCCAGGGTAGATCAGCCCCAGCATTTT
TRBD1,TRBJ1-2,TRBV28,.,CASSRDRGSANYGYTF,TGTGCCAGCAGTCGGGACAGGGGCTCAGCTAACTATGGCTACACCTTC
.,TRBJ2-5,TRBV25-1,.,CASSGNRFQETQYF,TGTGCCAGCAGTGGAAACAGATTCCAAGAGACCCAGTACTTC
.,TRBJ2-2,TRBV27,once,CASRRTGELFF,TGTGCCAGCAGACGCACCGGGGAGCTGTTTTTT
.,TRBJ1-1,TRBV7-9,.,CASRPEDSNTEAFF,TGTGCCAGCAGACCCGAGGACAGTAACACTGAAGCTTTCTTT
.,TRBJ2-7,TRBV28,.,CASSLISQVAETYEQYF,TGTGCCAGCAGTTTGATCTCTCAGGTAGCGGAGACCTACGAGCAGTACTTC
.,TRBJ2-5,TRBV28,.,CASTAPQRGGQETQYF,TGTGCCAGCACCGCCCCCCAGAGGGGGGGGCAAGAGACCCAGTACTTC
.,TRBJ1-2,TRBV3-1/TRBV3-2,once,CASSQVLGRGHGYTF,TGTGCCAGCAGCCAAGTCCTAGGCAGGGGTCATGGCTACACCTTC
.,TRBJ2-4,TRBV5-1,.,CASSPRGGEQNIQYF,TGCGCCAGCAGCCCCCGGGGAGGCGAACAAAACATTCAGTACTTC
.,TRBJ1-2,TRBV6-5,.,CASSFPWTLRGYTF,TGTGCCAGCAGCTTTCCCTGGACATTAAGAGGCTACACCTTC
.,TRBJ2-2,TRBV24-1,.,CATSDLGGGNTGELFF,TGTGCCACCAGTGATTTAGGGGGAGGGAACACCGGGGAGCTGTTTTTT
.,TRBJ2-1,TRBV24-1,.,CATSDHATTSNEQFF,TGTGCCACCAGTGACCACGCGACGACGAGCAATGAGCAGTTCTTC
.,TRBJ1-1,TRBV7-2,.,CASSLTGNTEAFF,TGTGCCAGCAGCTTGACAGGTAACACTGAAGCTTTCTTT
.,TRBJ1-1,TRBV5-5,.,CASSAREGYTEAFF,TGTGCCAGCAGCGCGCGGGAGGGTTACACTGAAGCTTTCTTT
TRBD2,TRBJ2-7,TRBV9,.,CASSVAPSAGGEQYF,TGTGCCAGCAGCGTAGCCCCCAGCGCCGGGGGGGAGCAGTACTTC
.,TRBJ2-5,TRBV21-1,.,CASSRPAVVRVEAKETQYF,TGTGCCAGCAGCAGGCCGGCAGTGGTCAGGGTTGAGGCGAAAGAGACCCAGTACTTC
.,TRBJ2-6,TRBV19,.,CASSPQIGANVLTF,TGTGCCAGTAGTCCTCAGATTGGGGCCAACGTCCTGACTTTC
.,TRBJ1-2,TRBV5-6,.,CASSSTANYGYTF,TGTGCCAGCAGCTCGACAGCGAACTATGGCTACACCTTC
.,TRBJ1-1,TRBV18,.,CASSPQGDTEAFF,TGTGCCAGCTCACCCCAGGGAGACACTGAAGCTTTCTTT
.,TRBJ2-4,TRBV5-4,.,CASSVFSSNIQYF,TGTGCCAGCAGCGTATTTAGCTCTAACATTCAGTACTTC
.,TRBJ2-7,TRBV27,once,CASKPWVGYPYEQYF,TGTGCCAGCAAACCTTGGGTAGGGTATCCCTACGAGCAGTACTTC
TRBD2,TRBJ2-5,TRBV27,once,CASSLTSGIGETQYF,TGTGCCAGCAGTTTAACTAGCGGGATTGGTGAGACCCAGTACTTC
.,TRBJ1-2,TRBV7-9,.,CASSLAVDKNYGYTF,TGTGCCAGCAGCTTAGCGGTTGATAAAAACTATGGCTACACCTTC
.,TRBJ2-2,TRBV5-1,.,CASSTTEGTNTGELFF,TGCGCCAGCAGCACCACCGAGGGGACGAACACCGGGGAGCTGTTTTTT
.,TRBJ1-2,TRBV5-4,.,CASSWEGGVGYGYTF,TGTGCCAGCAGCTGGGAGGGGGGGGTCGGCTATGGCTACACCTTC
.,TRBJ2-5,TRBV28,.,CASSLETDLQETQYF,TGTGCCAGCAGTCTGGAGACAGACCTACAAGAGACCCAGTACTTC
.,TRBJ1-4,TRBV19,.,CASSKGPATNEKLFF,TGTGCCAGTAGTAAGGGGCCGGCAACTAATGAAAAACTGTTTTTT
TRBD2,TRBJ2-1,TRBV6-2/TRBV6-3,.,CASSPTSGRSHYNEQFF,TGTGCCAGCAGTCCGACTAGCGGGAGAAGTCACTACAATGAGCAGTTCTTC
.,TRBJ2-7,TRBV11-2,.,CASRRTGRDYEQYF,TGTGCCAGCCGGAGGACGGGCAGAGACTACGAGCAGTACTTC
.,TRBJ1-5,TRBV4-1,.,CASSQDWQVYNQPQHF,TGCGCCAGCAGCCAAGATTGGCAGGTTTACAATCAGCCCCAGCATTTT
.,TRBJ2-7,TRBV4-2,few,CASSQDYGSSYEQYF,TGTGCCAGCAGCCAAGATTACGGGAGCTCCTACGAGCAGTACTTC
.,TRBJ2-1,TRBV7-2,.,CASSLRGLWNEQFF,TGTGCCAGCAGCCTTAGGGGTCTCTGGAATGAGCAGTTCTTC
TRBD1,TRBJ1-4,TRBV7-9,.,CASSLTGSPNEKLFF,TGTGCCAGCAGCCTGACAGGGAGTCCTAATGAAAAACTGTTTTTT
.,TRBJ1-4,TRBV30,.,CAWRFSLAEKLFF,TGTGCCTGGAGGTTTTCTCTTGCGGAAAAACTGTTTTTT
.,TRBJ2-7,TRBV5-6,.,CASSSAVTDYEQYF,TGTGCCAGCAGCTCTGCGGTTACCGATTACGAGCAGTACTTC
.,TRBJ2-2,TRBV3-1/TRBV3-2,.,CASSRPHGGVVTGELFF,TGTGCCAGCAGCCGACCGCATGGCGGAGTGGTCACCGGGGAGCTGTTTTTT
TRBD2,TRBJ2-1,TRBV28,.,CASNPGLLNEQFF,TGTGCCAGCAATCCGGGACTATTGAATGAGCAGTTCTTC
TRBD2,TRBJ2-5,TRBV10-3,.,CAASREVETQYF,TGTGCCGCCTCCCGGGAGGTTGAGACCCAGTACTTC
.,TRBJ1-2,TRBV11-2,.,CASSPPGYRADGYTF,TGTGCCAGCAGCCCCCCCGGTTACAGGGCAGATGGCTACACCTTC
.,TRBJ1-1,TRBV3-1/TRBV3-2,.,CASSQSATEAFF,TGTGCCAGCAGCCAAAGTGCGACTGAAGCTTTCTTT
TRBD2,TRBJ2-1,TRBV19,.,CASSWRPSGREFGNEQFF,TGTGCCAGTAGTTGGAGACCCTCGGGGCGGGAGTTTGGTAATGAGCAGTTCTTC
TRBD2,TRBJ2-6,TRBV6-1,.,CASSEAPSGPSGANVLTF,TGTGCCAGCAGTGAAGCTCCTAGCGGCCCCTCTGGGGCCAACGTCCTGACTTTC
.,TRBJ1-4,TRBV2,.,CASSVSGAGAFQFF,TGTGCCAGCAGTGTATCAGGGGCCGGGGCCTTTCAGTTTTTT
.,TRBJ2-7,TRBV6-5,.,CASSYDPTSSYEQYF,TGTGCCAGCAGTTACGATCCGACAAGCTCCTACGAGCAGTACTTC
TRBD1,TRBJ1-6,TRBV28,.,CASSLLTGQTPLHF,TGTGCCAGCAGTCTCCTGACAGGGCAGACACCCCTCCACTTT
TRBD2,TRBJ2-5,TRBV10-1,once,CASSAPGLAGPQETQYF,TGCGCCAGCAGTGCCCCGGGACTAGCGGGGCCACAAGAGACCCAGTACTTC
.,TRBJ2-3,TRBV28,.,CASSPMDSTDTQYF,TGTGCCAGCAGCCCTATGGACAGCACAGATACGCAGTATTTT
.,TRBJ1-5,TRBV9,.,CAVTPGSREPQHF,TGTGCCGTGACCCCAGGAAGCAGGGAACCCCAGCATTTT
.,TRBJ1-5,TRBV7-9,.,CASSPGPAQPQHF,TGTGCCAGCAGCCCCGGCCCGGCTCAGCCCCAGCATTTT
.,TRBJ2-3,TRBV6-5,.,CASRLTIMGTDTQYF,TGTGCCAGCAGACTGACCATCATGGGCACAGATACGCAGTATTTT